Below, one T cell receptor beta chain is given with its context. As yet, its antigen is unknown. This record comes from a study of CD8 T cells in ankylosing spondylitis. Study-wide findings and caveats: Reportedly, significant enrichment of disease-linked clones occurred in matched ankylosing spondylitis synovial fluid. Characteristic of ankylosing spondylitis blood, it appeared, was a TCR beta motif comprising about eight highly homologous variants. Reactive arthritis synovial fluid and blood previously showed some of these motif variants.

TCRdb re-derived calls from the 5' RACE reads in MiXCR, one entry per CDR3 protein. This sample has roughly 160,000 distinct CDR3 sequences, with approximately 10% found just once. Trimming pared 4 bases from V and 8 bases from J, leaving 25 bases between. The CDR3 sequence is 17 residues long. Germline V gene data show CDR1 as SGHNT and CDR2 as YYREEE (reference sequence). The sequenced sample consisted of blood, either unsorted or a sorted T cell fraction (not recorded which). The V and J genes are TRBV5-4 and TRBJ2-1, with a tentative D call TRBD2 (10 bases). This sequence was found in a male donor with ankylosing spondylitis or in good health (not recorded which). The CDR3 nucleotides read TGTGCCAGCAGCATCGGACAGGGGTCTAGCGGGAGACATGAGCAGTTCTTC. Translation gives CASSIGQGSSGRHEQFF.